The 6 T cell receptor beta chains below were found in one sample sequenced in a study of T-cell reconstitution after alpha-beta-depleted transplantation in children (dated by TCRdb to about 2016). What the treatment or condition label conveys for this sample: allogeneic hematopoietic cell transplantation with graft depleted of TCRalphabeta T cells and CD19 B cells. Library preparation was by PCR. Sequencing instrument: Illumina HiSeq 2500. To normalize quantification of the TCRbeta repertoire, the TCR libraries were built with molecular barcoding that relied on unique molecular identifiers. TCRdb reanalyzed the raw reads on its own, using fastp at Q25 for trimming and MiXCR for clone calling, and kept in-frame beta chains. Rows are unified per CDR3 protein, each entry keeping the most common DNA and genes. This sample gives approximately 800,000 distinct CDR3 sequences in total; approximately 15% of them show up just once. The ten biggest clones cover approximately 5% of the sample.

The sequencing used PBMCs, mostly from graft donor cells, collected 360 days after TCRalphabeta/CD19-depleted stem cell transplant. These TCRs come from a male patient younger than 18 who had a stem cell transplant for acute lymphoblastic leukemia, so the T cells may come from the graft donor.

The chain joins TRBV5-1 to TRBJ2-1; TRBD2 matches at 12 bases. Germline V gene data show CDR1 as SGHRS and CDR2 as YFSETQ. The trim removed 4 bases at V and 2 bases at J, leaving 10 bases unmatched. The CDR3 has 18 residues. CDR3 sequence reads: CASSPEVLAGGPYNEQFF. CDR3 nucleotide sequence: TGCGCCAGCAGCCCGGAGGTCCTAGCGGGAGGGCCCTACAATGAGCAGTTCTTC. Drawing the rest from reference TRBV5-1 and TRBJ2-1, the complete variable domain is KAGVTQTPRYLIKTRGQQVTLSCSPISGHRSVSWYQQTPGQGLQFLFEYFSETQRNKGNFPGRFSGRQFSNSRSEMNVSTLELGDSALYLCASSPEVLAGGPYNEQFFGPGTRLTVL.

This chain joins TRBV4-1 and TRBJ2-1; weak D call: TRBD2 (7 bases). Between the trimmed V and J ends, which lost 4 bases and 12 bases, there was a span of 19 bases. CDR1 is MGHRA and CDR2 is YSYEKL in the germline V gene. The length of the CDR3 is 14 residues. Here the CDR3 DNA reads TGCGCCAGCAGCCGAATCGGGGGGCGGCAAGGGCAGTTCTTC. This codes for CASSRIGGRQGQFF.

The rearrangement links TRBV14 to TRBJ2-5; 8 bases are a match to TRBD2. The CDR3 is 16 residues long. V was pared by 3 bases and J by 2 bases, with 8 bases of the junction left unmatched. The germline V gene has CDR1 SGHDN and CDR2 FVKESK. CDR3 coding DNA: TGTGCCAGCAGCCAGGAGGGACTAGTGAATCAAGAGACCCAGTACTTC. It is translated as CASSQEGLVNQETQYF.

V gene TRBV20-1 combines with J gene TRBJ2-7, with 8 positions matching TRBD1. This CDR3 comprises 14 residues. Germline CDR1 and CDR2: DFQATT and SNEGSKA (reference sequence). The ends lost 4 bases at V and 2 bases at J; junction bases unmatched: 7. This chain's CDR3 is CSAKRTGRPYEQYF. CDR3 DNA sequence: TGCAGTGCTAAACGGACAGGGAGGCCCTACGAGCAGTACTTC.

This clonotype has ten or more counts. V gene TRBV28 combines with J gene TRBJ2-3; D ambiguous. The CDR3 loop spans 11 amino acids. V lost 4 bases, J lost 4 bases, and 3 bases lay in between. Per germline, CDR1 MDHEN and CDR2 SYDVKM. The CDR3 sequence is CASSSPDTQYF. Here the CDR3 DNA reads TGTGCCAGCAGTTCGCCAGATACGCAGTATTTT.

The chain is built from TRBV19 and TRBJ2-1; 8 bases line up with TRBD1. Germline CDR1 is LNHDA and CDR2 is SQIVND (reference sequence). The CDR3 extends over 15 amino acids. V gave up 7 bases and J gave up 7 bases; unmatched junction bases: 12. In nucleotides, the CDR3 is TGTGCCAGTAAGACAGACAGGGGTCTTCGGAATGAGCAGTTCTTC. Translating it yields CASKTDRGLRNEQFF.